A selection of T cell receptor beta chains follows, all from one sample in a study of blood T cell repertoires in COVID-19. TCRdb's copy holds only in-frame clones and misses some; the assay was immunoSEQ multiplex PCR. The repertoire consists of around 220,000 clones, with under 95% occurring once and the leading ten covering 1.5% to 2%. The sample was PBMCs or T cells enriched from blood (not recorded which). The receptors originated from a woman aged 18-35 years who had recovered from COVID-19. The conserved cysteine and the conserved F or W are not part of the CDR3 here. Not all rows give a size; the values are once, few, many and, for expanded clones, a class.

cdr3_aa: ASSDPLAGDSKGY
j_call: TRBJ2-5
clone_size: once
v_call: TRBV28

cdr3_aa: ASSRTATNEKLF
j_call: TRBJ1-4
clone_size: once
v_call: TRBV5-1

cdr3_aa: ASSSYDRWDTEAF
j_call: TRBJ1-1
clone_size: once
v_call: TRBV21-1

cdr3_aa: ASSYNPGLAGDDTQY
j_call: TRBJ2-3
clone_size: .
v_call: TRBV9

cdr3_aa: ASSLVAGGREQY
j_call: TRBJ2-7
clone_size: .
v_call: TRBV5-1

cdr3_aa: ASSFRGRLAKNIQY
j_call: TRBJ2-4
clone_size: once
v_call: TRBV28

cdr3_aa: ASRLQVGSYEQY
j_call: TRBJ2-7
clone_size: .
v_call: TRBV6-5

cdr3_aa: ASSTGTGSTDTQY
j_call: TRBJ2-3
clone_size: .
v_call: TRBV19

cdr3_aa: ASSSGGGNTIY
j_call: TRBJ1-3
clone_size: .
v_call: TRBV6-5

cdr3_aa: ASSGTGALGYT
j_call: TRBJ1-2
clone_size: .
v_call: TRBV19

cdr3_aa: ASSSYGRKDSPLH
j_call: TRBJ1-6
clone_size: .
v_call: TRBV6-5

cdr3_aa: ASSYLTLGLTGRLGTEAF
j_call: TRBJ1-1
clone_size: .
v_call: TRBV6-2/TRBV6-3

cdr3_aa: ASSQQVYSGNTIY
j_call: TRBJ1-3
clone_size: .
v_call: TRBV4-3

cdr3_aa: ASSEGVTVVYGYT
j_call: TRBJ1-2
clone_size: few
v_call: TRBV2

cdr3_aa: ASSQDLGVGMNTEAF
j_call: TRBJ1-1
clone_size: .
v_call: TRBV4-3

cdr3_aa: ASRPDRAMGTPLH
j_call: TRBJ1-6
clone_size: .
v_call: TRBV27

cdr3_aa: ASSADGATEAF
j_call: TRBJ1-1
clone_size: .
v_call: TRBV9

cdr3_aa: ASSQDEGILPQH
j_call: TRBJ1-5
clone_size: .
v_call: TRBV4-1

cdr3_aa: ASSQPRLASSYNEQF
j_call: TRBJ2-1
clone_size: .
v_call: TRBV3-1/TRBV3-2

cdr3_aa: SARIAMEQF
j_call: TRBJ2-1
clone_size: .
v_call: TRBV20-1

cdr3_aa: ASSQMTSGSSEQY
j_call: TRBJ2-7
clone_size: once
v_call: TRBV3-1/TRBV3-2

cdr3_aa: ASSRAGVYGYT
j_call: TRBJ1-2
clone_size: .
v_call: TRBV7-9

cdr3_aa: ASSLVAGSVNEQF
j_call: TRBJ2-1
clone_size: .
v_call: TRBV7-8

cdr3_aa: ASRWTGDYEQY
j_call: TRBJ2-7
clone_size: .
v_call: TRBV21-1

cdr3_aa: ASSEFGTGGGGGYT
j_call: TRBJ1-2
clone_size: .
v_call: TRBV25-1

cdr3_aa: ASSPTTSFTDTQY
j_call: TRBJ2-3
clone_size: .
v_call: TRBV9

cdr3_aa: ATSGGAGLGEQF
j_call: TRBJ2-1
clone_size: .
v_call: TRBV19

cdr3_aa: ASSLDGTDTQY
j_call: TRBJ2-3
clone_size: .
v_call: TRBV5-6

cdr3_aa: ASTTWRGTGYT
j_call: TRBJ1-2
clone_size: once
v_call: TRBV2

cdr3_aa: ASSRRAGGPDTGELF
j_call: TRBJ2-2
clone_size: .
v_call: TRBV4-2

cdr3_aa: ASSAHSGGALYEQY
j_call: TRBJ2-7
clone_size: .
v_call: TRBV9

cdr3_aa: ASSLFDTYEQY
j_call: TRBJ2-7
clone_size: few
v_call: TRBV28

cdr3_aa: AISETNFPEAF
j_call: TRBJ1-1
clone_size: once
v_call: TRBV10-3

cdr3_aa: ASRVPSNYGYT
j_call: TRBJ1-2
clone_size: .
v_call: TRBV6-6

cdr3_aa: ASGLGVTSGTSVKVEQF
j_call: TRBJ2-1
clone_size: .
v_call: TRBV12-5

cdr3_aa: ASSQDTSGTLGEQY
j_call: TRBJ2-7
clone_size: .
v_call: TRBV4-2

cdr3_aa: AWNGEETADTQY
j_call: TRBJ2-3
clone_size: .
v_call: TRBV30

cdr3_aa: ASTTRIPGLAGSQLPYEQY
j_call: TRBJ2-7
clone_size: once
v_call: TRBV2

cdr3_aa: ASSLKGDRPQETQY
j_call: TRBJ2-5
clone_size: .
v_call: TRBV5-1

cdr3_aa: ASSRRTGTGPNEQF
j_call: TRBJ2-1
clone_size: .
v_call: TRBV10-1

cdr3_aa: ASSLPLGGEQF
j_call: TRBJ2-1
clone_size: .
v_call: TRBV27

cdr3_aa: ASSPEVSGGRNEQF
j_call: TRBJ2-1
clone_size: .
v_call: TRBV11-3

cdr3_aa: AISEGQTSPLH
j_call: TRBJ1-6
clone_size: few
v_call: TRBV10-3

cdr3_aa: ASSYGGPSEQY
j_call: TRBJ2-7
clone_size: .
v_call: TRBV6-2/TRBV6-3

cdr3_aa: ASNGGENTEAF
j_call: TRBJ1-1
clone_size: .
v_call: TRBV11-3

cdr3_aa: ASSSTGMNTEAF
j_call: TRBJ1-1
clone_size: .
v_call: TRBV7-2

cdr3_aa: ASSPGQGREQY
j_call: TRBJ2-7
clone_size: .
v_call: TRBV7-6

cdr3_aa: ASSEDGRSYNEQF
j_call: TRBJ2-1
clone_size: .
v_call: TRBV2

cdr3_aa: ATSGGDLDTQY
j_call: TRBJ2-3
clone_size: .
v_call: TRBV24-1

cdr3_aa: ASSEAQGRGDYNEQF
j_call: TRBJ2-1
clone_size: .
v_call: TRBV2

cdr3_aa: ASSEASGTGGCSEAF
j_call: TRBJ1-1
clone_size: .
v_call: TRBV6-1

cdr3_aa: ASSQEVGQGAGYT
j_call: TRBJ1-2
clone_size: .
v_call: TRBV4-2

cdr3_aa: ASASRGGDNEKLF
j_call: TRBJ1-4
clone_size: .
v_call: TRBV19

cdr3_aa: SARVRDRGTGELF
j_call: TRBJ2-2
clone_size: .
v_call: TRBV20-1

cdr3_aa: ASSGTKRTDTQY
j_call: TRBJ2-3
clone_size: .
v_call: TRBV9

cdr3_aa: ASSRLASGELF
j_call: TRBJ2-2
clone_size: .
v_call: TRBV28

cdr3_aa: ASSFLTRGSGANVLT
j_call: TRBJ2-6
clone_size: .
v_call: TRBV5-6

cdr3_aa: ASSLEGRVTDTQY
j_call: TRBJ2-3
clone_size: .
v_call: TRBV9

cdr3_aa: ASSPGSSGNTIY
j_call: TRBJ1-3
clone_size: .
v_call: TRBV10-1